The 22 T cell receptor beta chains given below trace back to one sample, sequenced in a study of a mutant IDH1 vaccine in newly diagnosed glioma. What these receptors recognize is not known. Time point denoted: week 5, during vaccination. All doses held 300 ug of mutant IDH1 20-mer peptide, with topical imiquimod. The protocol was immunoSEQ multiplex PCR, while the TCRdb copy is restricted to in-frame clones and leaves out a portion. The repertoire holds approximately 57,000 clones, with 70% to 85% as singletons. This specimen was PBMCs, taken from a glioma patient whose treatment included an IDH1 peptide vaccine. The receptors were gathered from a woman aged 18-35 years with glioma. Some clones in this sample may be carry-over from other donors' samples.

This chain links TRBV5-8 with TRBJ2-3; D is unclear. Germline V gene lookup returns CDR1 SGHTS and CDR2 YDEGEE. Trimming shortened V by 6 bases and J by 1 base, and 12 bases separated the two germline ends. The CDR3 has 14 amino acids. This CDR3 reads CASTPFLGTDTQYF. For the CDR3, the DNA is TGTGCCAGCACCCCGTTCCTTGGCACAGATACGCAGTATTTT.

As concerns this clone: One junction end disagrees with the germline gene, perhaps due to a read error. CDR3 DNA sequence: TGTACCAGCAGTTTAAAGCCGGGACAGCTATACTACGAGCAGTACTTC. Protein sequence: CTSSLKPGQLYYEQYF. The rearrangement uses TRBV27 and TRBJ2-7; 7 bases map to TRBD1. The CDR3 loop spans 16 amino acids. CDR1 MNHEY and CDR2 SMNVEV come from the germline V gene (reference sequence).

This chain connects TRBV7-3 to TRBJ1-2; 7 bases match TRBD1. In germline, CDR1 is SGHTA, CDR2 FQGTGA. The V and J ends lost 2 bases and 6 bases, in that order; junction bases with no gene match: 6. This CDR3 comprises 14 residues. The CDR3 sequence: CASSLSDRADGYTF. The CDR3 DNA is TGTGCCAGCAGCTTATCCGACAGGGCGGATGGCTACACCTTC.

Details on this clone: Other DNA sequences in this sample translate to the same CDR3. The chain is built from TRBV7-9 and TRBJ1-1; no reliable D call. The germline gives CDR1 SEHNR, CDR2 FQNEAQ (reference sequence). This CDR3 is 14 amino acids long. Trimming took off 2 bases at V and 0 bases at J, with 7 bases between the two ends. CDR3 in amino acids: CASSLSRLNTEAFF. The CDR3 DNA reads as TGTGCCAGCAGCTTATCCCGGTTGAACACTGAAGCTTTCTTT.

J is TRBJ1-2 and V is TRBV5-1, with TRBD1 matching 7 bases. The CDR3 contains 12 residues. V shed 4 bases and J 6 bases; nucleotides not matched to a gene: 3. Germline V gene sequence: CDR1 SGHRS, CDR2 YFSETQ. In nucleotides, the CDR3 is TGCGCCAGCAGCCCGACAGGGAATGGCTACACCTTC. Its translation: CASSPTGNGYTF.

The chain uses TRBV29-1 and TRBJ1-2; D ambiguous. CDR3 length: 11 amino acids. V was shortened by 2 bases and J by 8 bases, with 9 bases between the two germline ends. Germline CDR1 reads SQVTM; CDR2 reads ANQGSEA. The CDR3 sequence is CSVENWGGYTF. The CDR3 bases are TGCAGCGTTGAAAATTGGGGAGGCTACACCTTC.

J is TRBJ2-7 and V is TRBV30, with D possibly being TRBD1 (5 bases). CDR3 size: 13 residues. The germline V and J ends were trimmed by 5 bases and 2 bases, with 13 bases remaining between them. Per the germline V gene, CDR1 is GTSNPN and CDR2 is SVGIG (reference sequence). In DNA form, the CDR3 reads TGTGCCTGGTTGGGGCTGGGTGCCTACGAGCAGTACTTC. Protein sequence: CAWLGLGAYEQYF.

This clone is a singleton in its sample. CDR3 sequence reads: CASSYSNRGNQPQHF. The CDR3 DNA reads as TGTGCCAGCAGTTACTCGAACCGGGGCAATCAGCCCCAGCATTTT. V gene TRBV6-5 combines with J gene TRBJ1-5; D not certain. The CDR3 has 15 amino acids. Trimming took off 0 bases at V and 2 bases at J, with 8 bases between the two ends. Germline lookup yields CDR1 MNHEY and CDR2 SVGAGI.

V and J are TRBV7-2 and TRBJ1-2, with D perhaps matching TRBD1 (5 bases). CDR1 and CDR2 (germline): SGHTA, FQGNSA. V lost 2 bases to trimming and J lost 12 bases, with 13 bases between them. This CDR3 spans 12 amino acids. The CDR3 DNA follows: TGTGCCAGCAGCTTAAGGGGACCGTCGCACACCTTC. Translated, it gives CASSLRGPSHTF.

This CDR3 is CSVGQMDSTEAFF. CDR3 DNA: TGCAGCGTTGGTCAGATGGACAGCACTGAAGCTTTCTTT. The genes are TRBV29-1 and TRBJ1-1; maybe TRBD1 (6 bases). Germline loops: CDR1 SQVTM, CDR2 ANQGSEA. V gave up 4 bases and J gave up 4 bases, with 13 bases separating them. This CDR3 region has 13 residues.

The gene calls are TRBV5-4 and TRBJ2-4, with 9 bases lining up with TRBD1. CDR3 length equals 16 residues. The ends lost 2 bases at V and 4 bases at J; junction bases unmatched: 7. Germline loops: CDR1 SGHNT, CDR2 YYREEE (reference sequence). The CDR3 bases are TGTGCCAGCAGCTTATACAGGGGGCAACCAAAAAACATTCAGTACTTC. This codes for CASSLYRGQPKNIQYF.

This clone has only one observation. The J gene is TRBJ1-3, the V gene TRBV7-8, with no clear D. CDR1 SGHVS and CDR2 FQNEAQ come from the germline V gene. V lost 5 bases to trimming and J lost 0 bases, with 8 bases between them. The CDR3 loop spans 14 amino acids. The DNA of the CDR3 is TGTGCCAGCAGCAGAAGTGGCTCTGGAAACACCATATATTTT. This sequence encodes CASSRSGSGNTIYF.

This chain's CDR3 is CASSPKRGGTEAFF. The CDR3 DNA sequence: TGTGCCAGCTCACCAAAGAGGGGTGGGACTGAAGCTTTCTTT. The chain links TRBV18 to TRBJ1-1; possibly TRBD1 for D (5 bases). The CDR3 is 14 residues long. Germline V gene data show CDR1 as KGHSH and CDR2 as LQKENI. V lost 2 bases and J lost 5, with 12 bases in between.

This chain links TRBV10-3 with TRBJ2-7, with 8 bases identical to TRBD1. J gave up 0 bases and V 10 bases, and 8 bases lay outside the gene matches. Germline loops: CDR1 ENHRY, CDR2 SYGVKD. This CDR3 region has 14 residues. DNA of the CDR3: TGTGCCAGCGGGGACAGGCAAAGCTCCTACGAGCAGTACTTC. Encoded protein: CASGDRQSSYEQYF.

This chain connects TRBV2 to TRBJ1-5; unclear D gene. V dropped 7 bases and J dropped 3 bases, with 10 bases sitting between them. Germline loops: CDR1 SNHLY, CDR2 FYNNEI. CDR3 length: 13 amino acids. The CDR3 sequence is CASKGSVNQPQHF. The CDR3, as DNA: TGTGCCAGCAAAGGGTCGGTCAATCAGCCCCAGCATTTT.

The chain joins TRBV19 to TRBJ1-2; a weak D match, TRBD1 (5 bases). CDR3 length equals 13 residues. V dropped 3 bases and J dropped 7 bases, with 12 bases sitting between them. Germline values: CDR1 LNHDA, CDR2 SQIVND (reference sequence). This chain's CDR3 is CASSIGQGTGYTF. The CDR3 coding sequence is TGTGCCAGTAGTATTGGTCAGGGAACTGGCTACACCTTC.

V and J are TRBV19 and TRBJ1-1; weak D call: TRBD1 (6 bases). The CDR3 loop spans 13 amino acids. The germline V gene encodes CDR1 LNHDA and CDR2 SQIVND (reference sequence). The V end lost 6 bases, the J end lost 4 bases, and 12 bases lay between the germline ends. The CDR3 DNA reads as TGTGCCAGTAGCCCACAGGGCTTCACTGAAGCTTTCTTT. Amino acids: CASSPQGFTEAFF. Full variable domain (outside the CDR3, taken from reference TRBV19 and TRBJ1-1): DGGITQSPKYLFRKEGQNVTLSCEQNLNHDAMYWYRQDPGQGLRLIYYSQIVNDFQKGDIAEGYSVSREKKESFPLTVTSAQKNPTAFYLCASSPQGFTEAFFGQGTRLTVV.

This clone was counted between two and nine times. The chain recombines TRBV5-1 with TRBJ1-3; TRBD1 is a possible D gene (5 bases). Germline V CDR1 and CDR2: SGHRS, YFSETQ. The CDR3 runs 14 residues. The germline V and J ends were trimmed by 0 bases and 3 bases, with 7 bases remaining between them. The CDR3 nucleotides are TGCGCCAGCAGCTTGGGCAGGGTTGGAAACACCATATATTTT. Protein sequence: CASSLGRVGNTIYF. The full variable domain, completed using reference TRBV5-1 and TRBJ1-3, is KAGVTQTPRYLIKTRGQQVTLSCSPISGHRSVSWYQQTPGQGLQFLFEYFSETQRNKGNFPGRFSGRQFSNSRSEMNVSTLELGDSALYLCASSLGRVGNTIYFGEGSWLTVV.

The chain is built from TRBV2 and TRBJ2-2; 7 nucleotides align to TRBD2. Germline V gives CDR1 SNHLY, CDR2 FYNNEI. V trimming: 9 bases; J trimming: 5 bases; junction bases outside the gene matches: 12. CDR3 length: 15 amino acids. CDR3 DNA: TGTGCCAGTTGCCAAGGGTCGCGGGAGACCGGGGAGCTGTTTTTT. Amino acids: CASCQGSRETGELFF.

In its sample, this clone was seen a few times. CDR3 residues: CASSPEGFLYHEQYF. CDR3 sequence (DNA): TGTGCCAGCAGCCCGGAGGGCTTCCTCTACCACGAGCAGTACTTC. The chain carries TRBV7-8 and TRBJ2-7, with D maybe TRBD2 (6 bases). The CDR3 is made up of 15 amino acids. Trimming took 5 bases from V and 5 from J, leaving 19 bases between them. The germline V gene has CDR1 SGHVS and CDR2 FQNEAQ.

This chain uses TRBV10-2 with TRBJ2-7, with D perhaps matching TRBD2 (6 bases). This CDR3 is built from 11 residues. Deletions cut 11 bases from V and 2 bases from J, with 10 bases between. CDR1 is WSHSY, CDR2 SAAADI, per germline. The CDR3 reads CASGSPYEQYF. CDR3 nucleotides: TGCGCCTCCGGGAGTCCCTACGAGCAGTACTTC.

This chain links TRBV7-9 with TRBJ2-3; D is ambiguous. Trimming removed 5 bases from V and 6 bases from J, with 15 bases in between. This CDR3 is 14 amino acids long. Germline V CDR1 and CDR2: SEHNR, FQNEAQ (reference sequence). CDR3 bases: TGTGCCAGCAGCCACCGCCCTAGATCCGATACGCAGTATTTT. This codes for CASSHRPRSDTQYF.